One and the same sample provided the 30 T cell receptor beta chains below, sequenced in a study of T cells in Graves' hyperthyroidism and ophthalmopathy. The CDR3 regions of TCR beta were amplified from RNA transcripts. Researchers ran a first-round RT-PCR on the TCR CDR3 using the HTBI primer set. TCRdb analysed the multiplex PCR reads with MiXCR anew, one entry per CDR3 protein. Found here are under 550,000 distinct CDR3 sequences, roughly 21% of them singletons; the top ten hold about 45%. Material: blood. These receptors were obtained from a man aged 35-49 years with Graves' ophthalmopathy.

This clonotype appeared many times. The genes are TRBV5-1 and TRBJ1-6; D unclear. Trimming removed 3 bases at V and 4 bases at J, with 11 bases between. The CDR3 spans 15 residues. The germline V gene has CDR1 SGHRS and CDR2 YFSETQ. The chain's CDR3 is CASSSLGGYNSPLHF. CDR3 DNA sequence: TGCGCCAGCAGCTCATTAGGCGGATATAATTCACCCCTCCACTTT. Variable domain in full (rest from reference TRBV5-1 and TRBJ1-6): KAGVTQTPRYLIKTRGQQVTLSCSPISGHRSVSWYQQTPGQGLQFLFEYFSETQRNKGNFPGRFSGRQFSNSRSEMNVSTLELGDSALYLCASSSLGGYNSPLHFGNGTRLTVT.

This clonotype has just a few counts. This chain connects TRBV11-2 to TRBJ1-6; the match to TRBD1 covers 7 bases. J lost 8 bases, V lost 1 base, and 5 bases had no gene match. This CDR3 has 15 amino acids. Germline V lookup: CDR1 SGHAT, CDR2 FQNNGV. CDR3 in DNA: TGTGCCAGCAGCTTAGGAGGAGGGGGCGATTCACCCCTCCACTTT. This gives the protein CASSLGGGGDSPLHF.

This clonotype has ten or more counts. In DNA, the CDR3 is TGTGCCAGCAGCGTCCAGGGGGCCTACGAGCAGTACTTC. It encodes CASSVQGAYEQYF. V gene TRBV7-2 combines with J gene TRBJ2-7; 7 bases fit TRBD1. This CDR3 is 13 amino acids long. V lost 5 bases, J lost 2 bases, and 3 bases stayed unmatched. The germline V gene has CDR1 SGHTA and CDR2 FQGNSA.

A word on this clonotype: One end of the junction does not line up with germline, which may come from a read error. The V call is TRBV7-7, the J call TRBJ2-5; D is undetermined. The CDR3 extends over 13 amino acids. The germline V gene has CDR1 SSHAT and CDR2 FNYEAQ (reference sequence). As DNA, the CDR3 is TGTGCTAGCAGCTTACGGGTTGGGGAGACCCAGTACTTC. Amino acid sequence: CASSLRVGETQYF.

The chain is built from TRBV6-1 and TRBJ1-1, with TRBD1 matching over 7 bases. Germline trimming cut 7 bases from V and 3 bases from J; bases unmatched to any gene: 14. This CDR3 has 16 residues. The germline gives CDR1 MNHNS, CDR2 SASEGT. The CDR3 nucleotides are TGTGCCAGCATAGATACAGGGGTCGGGGGGGACACTGAAGCTTTCTTT. Translation gives CASIDTGVGGDTEAFF.

This clonotype came up many times. The chain joins TRBV7-6 to TRBJ2-5; 7 bases align to TRBD1. The trim removed 0 bases at V and 5 bases at J, leaving 15 bases unmatched. This CDR3 is built from 18 residues. In germline, CDR1 is SGHVS, CDR2 FNYEAQ. The CDR3 is CASSLANGNRGSRETQYF. The CDR3 nucleotides are TGTGCCAGCAGCTTAGCTAACGGAAACAGGGGATCAAGGGAGACCCAGTACTTC.

This chain joins TRBV20-1 and TRBJ2-1; 12 positions agree with TRBD2. V gave up 1 base and J gave up 5 bases; unmatched junction bases: 18. The length of the CDR3 is 20 residues. Germline CDR1 reads DFQATT; CDR2 reads SNEGSKA (reference sequence). DNA of the CDR3: TGCAGTGCTAGAGTCCCAAGGACTAGCGGGACAAGGGACAAGGACAATGAGCAGTTCTTC. This sequence encodes CSARVPRTSGTRDKDNEQFF.

With regard to this clonotype: Just one base apart from a much larger clone, this may be a read error. The chain links TRBV28 to TRBJ1-1; D call uncertain. The CDR3 spans 15 residues. From germline, CDR1 is MDHEN and CDR2 SYDVKM. V lost 7 bases, J lost 6 bases, and 21 bases lay in between. CDR3 in amino acids: CASTSFGAEHAEAFF. CDR3 sequence (DNA): TGTGCCAGCACCTCCTTCGGAGCGGAGCACGCTGAAGCTTTCTTT.

This clonotype has ten or more counts. The chain combines TRBV28 with TRBJ2-7; 8 bases are a match to TRBD1. The V and J ends lost 6 bases and 2 bases, in that order; junction bases with no gene match: 12. CDR3 length: 16 amino acids. The V gene's germline CDR1 is MDHEN and CDR2 SYDVKM. The DNA for the CDR3 is TGTGCCAGCAGCCCACGCCCCGGGACAGGCACCTACGAGCAGTACTTC. Translated: CASSPRPGTGTYEQYF. The variable domain in full, completed from reference TRBV28 and TRBJ2-7, reads DVKVTQSSRYLVKRTGEKVFLECVQDMDHENMFWYRQDPGLGLRLIYFSYDVKMKEKGDIPEGYSVSREKKERFSLILESASTNQTSMYLCASSPRPGTGTYEQYFGPGTRLTVT.

The V call is TRBV7-2, the J call TRBJ1-1; unclear D gene. This CDR3 is 13 amino acids long. V lost 3 bases and J 5 bases, leaving 10 bases between the germline ends. The germline V gene encodes CDR1 SGHTA and CDR2 FQGNSA. CDR3 DNA sequence: TGTGCCAGCAGCTTCTCCTTAGAAACTGAAGCTTTCTTT. Its protein is CASSFSLETEAFF.

This clonotype was counted only a few times. The J gene is TRBJ1-4, the V gene TRBV15; D gene unclear. Germline CDR1 and CDR2: LNHNV and YYDKDF (reference sequence). The CDR3 is made up of 16 amino acids. The V end was cut by 0 bases, the J end by 8 bases, with 16 bases between. The CDR3 sequence: CATSREIGQAGEKLFF. The CDR3 nucleotides are TGTGCCACCAGCAGAGAGATCGGGCAGGCCGGGGAAAAACTGTTTTTT.

Of note for this clonotype: Its ends do not fully match the called genes, so a read error is possible. The V and J genes are TRBV7-8 and TRBJ2-7; a possible D gene is TRBD2 (5 bases). CDR3 size: 13 residues. The germline CDR1 and CDR2 sequences are SGHVS and FQNEAQ. The CDR3 DNA follows: TGTGCCAGCAGCTTAGGACTAACTTACGAGCAGTGCTTC. It codes for CASSLGLTYEQCF.

This clonotype was detected many times. The rearrangement links TRBV20-1 to TRBJ2-7, with D unclear. The V end was cut by 6 bases, the J end by 6 bases, with 12 bases between. Per germline, CDR1 DFQATT and CDR2 SNEGSKA (reference sequence). The CDR3 runs to 11 residues. CDR3 DNA sequence: TGCAGTGCGGGTCTGGGGTTCGAGCAGTACTTC. This gives the protein CSAGLGFEQYF.

This clonotype was seen at least ten times. This chain links TRBV30 with TRBJ1-4, with D possibly being TRBD1 (5 bases). V lost 5 bases and J lost 0, with 10 bases in between. This CDR3 has 14 amino acids. The germline gives CDR1 GTSNPN, CDR2 SVGIG (reference sequence). The CDR3 loop reads CAWGTGPTNEKLFF. The CDR3 nucleotides read TGTGCCTGGGGGACGGGACCAACTAATGAAAAACTGTTTTTT.

For this clonotype: A much bigger clone sits one base away, suggesting this may be a read error. The chain links TRBV20-1 to TRBJ1-2, with 11 bases lining up with TRBD1. V lost 5 bases and J lost 8; bases outside the gene matches: 4. Germline values: CDR1 DFQATT, CDR2 SNEGSKA (reference sequence). The CDR3 spans 12 residues. CDR3 in amino acids: CSAWGQGGGYTF. The CDR3 DNA sequence: TGCAGTGCTTGGGGACAGGGGGGCGGCTACACCTTC.

This clonotype was detected only a few times. This chain links TRBV7-3 with TRBJ2-1; weak D call: TRBD1 (6 bases). The CDR3 has 13 residues. The V end lost 5 bases, the J end lost 7 bases, and 12 bases lay between the germline ends. Germline assignment: CDR1 SGHTA and CDR2 FQGTGA. The CDR3 reads CASSQQGFNEQFF. CDR3 in DNA: TGTGCCAGCAGCCAACAGGGTTTTAATGAGCAGTTCTTC.

In the case of this clonotype: A much bigger clone sits one base away, suggesting this may be a read error. The CDR3 does not close with the conserved phenylalanine or tryptophan, likely indicating a read error. J is TRBJ2-3 and V is TRBV12-5; 9 nucleotides match TRBD2. The J segment lost 4 bases and the V segment lost 1 base, leaving 24 bases of the junction unmatched. CDR3 length: 22 residues. Per germline, CDR1 LGHNT and CDR2 FRNRAP. CDR3 DNA: TGTGCTAGTGGTTTGGCCCTCCGCGTGGAGCGGGGGGTCAGCAGTCGGTCAGATACGCAGTATTCT. It translates to CASGLALRVERGVSSRSDTQYS.

Concerning this clonotype itself: Since a much larger clone is just one base distant, this may be a read error. This rearrangement joins TRBV27 to TRBJ2-3, with 8 positions matching TRBD1. Germline V gene lookup returns CDR1 MNHEY and CDR2 SMNVEV (reference sequence). The CDR3 covers 21 residues. In DNA form, the CDR3 reads TGTGTCAGCAGCTCGGGACAGGACATCCTAGCCCTCTCCGATGGCACAGATACGCAGTATTTT. Its protein is CVSSSGQDILALSDGTDTQYF.

The rearrangement joins TRBV5-8 to TRBJ1-5; tentative D call: TRBD1 (6 bases). The CDR3 is made up of 15 amino acids. Germline V CDR1 and CDR2: SGHTS, YDEGEE. Trimming stripped 3 bases from V and 0 bases from J, with 10 bases between. CDR3 bases: TGTGCCAGCAGCTCGGGGGCCTATAGCAATCAGCCCCAGCATTTT. This codes for CASSSGAYSNQPQHF.

This clonotype appeared many times. The J gene is TRBJ2-1, the V gene TRBV11-1; D is perhaps TRBD1 (6 bases). The length of the CDR3 is 15 residues. The V end lost 2 bases, the J end lost 7 bases, and 15 bases lay between the germline ends. Per the germline V gene, CDR1 is SGHAT and CDR2 is FQDESV (reference sequence). CDR3 in amino acids: CASSLMGAMENEQFF. CDR3 DNA: TGTGCCAGCAGCTTAATGGGGGCAATGGAAAATGAGCAGTTCTTC.

This clonotype was picked up many times. The V call is TRBV28, the J call TRBJ2-5; D unresolved. Per the germline V gene, CDR1 is MDHEN and CDR2 is SYDVKM. This CDR3 has 11 amino acids. V was trimmed by 8 bases and J by 5 bases, leaving 9 bases between them. For the CDR3, the DNA is TGTGCCAGCGCCTCCTGGGAGACCCAGTACTTC. It codes for CASASWETQYF.

This clonotype was detected only a few times. The chain couples TRBV28 to TRBJ2-1; 8 bases align to TRBD2. The CDR3 is 16 residues long. Germline CDR1 reads MDHEN; CDR2 reads SYDVKM. The trim removed 1 base at V and 8 bases at J, leaving 10 bases unmatched. CDR3 sequence: CASSLFSGRGGYEQFF. CDR3 bases: TGTGCCAGCAGTTTATTTTCCGGGAGGGGAGGGTATGAGCAGTTCTTC.

In this sample, this clonotype turned up a few times. DNA for the CDR3: TGTGCCAGCAGTTTGAATCTCTATGGCTACACCTTC. It encodes CASSLNLYGYTF. This rearrangement joins TRBV12-3 or TRBV12-4 to TRBJ1-2, with D unresolved. Trimming removed 3 bases at V and 4 bases at J, with 6 bases between. This CDR3 contains 12 residues.

This clonotype was found many times. The V gene is TRBV7-8, the J gene TRBJ1-1; TRBD1 aligns across 7 bases. The V gene end was trimmed by 3 bases and the J gene end by 11 bases; junction bases not matched to a gene: 9. Germline CDR1 reads SGHVS; CDR2 reads FQNEAQ. The CDR3 spans 13 residues. The CDR3 sequence is CASSLRGRGTAFF. In DNA, the CDR3 is TGTGCCAGCAGCTTGAGGGGGCGCGGGACGGCTTTCTTT.

The CDR3 region has the DNA TGTGCCAGCAGCCCCCCAAAGGGGGTTCACAATGAGCAGTTCTTC. Translated, it gives CASSPPKGVHNEQFF. The chain joins TRBV7-9 to TRBJ2-1, with a possible D match to TRBD1 (6 bases). There are 15 residues in the CDR3. Deletions cut 5 bases from V and 5 bases from J, with 16 bases between. Germline V gene lookup returns CDR1 SEHNR and CDR2 FQNEAQ (reference sequence).

This rearrangement joins TRBV10-3 to TRBJ1-5, with 8 bases that match TRBD1. The V segment lost 2 bases and the J segment 1 base; nucleotides outside the gene matches: 4. Germline V lookup: CDR1 ENHRY, CDR2 SYGVKD. This CDR3 spans 16 amino acids. The CDR3 loop is CAISEGQGMSNQPQHF. CDR3 bases: TGTGCCATCAGTGAGGGACAGGGAATGAGCAATCAGCCCCAGCATTTT.

This clonotype was detected many times. The V and J genes are TRBV13 and TRBJ2-1; TRBD2 is a possible D gene (6 bases). V shed 1 base and J shed 10 bases, with 17 bases lying between them. CDR3 length equals 15 residues. The V gene's germline CDR1 is PRHDT and CDR2 FYEKMQ (reference sequence). The CDR3, as DNA: TGTGCCAGCAGCTTAGACGTTGCGGCTAGCGTCGAGCAGTTCTTC. Translated: CASSLDVAASVEQFF.

This clonotype occurred many times. The chain links TRBV11-2 to TRBJ2-5; 8 nucleotides agree with TRBD2. Looked up from germline, CDR1 is SGHAT and CDR2 is FQNNGV. J was trimmed by 4 bases and V by 5 bases; bases with no gene match: 12. The CDR3 totals 16 residues. CDR3 bases: TGTGCCAGCAGCCCCTCCAGGACTAGCTGGGGAGAGACCCAGTACTTC. Amino acid sequence: CASSPSRTSWGETQYF.

V gene TRBV3-1 combines with J gene TRBJ2-5; no definite D call. The CDR3 totals 15 residues. CDR1 LGHDT and CDR2 YNNKEL come from the germline V gene (reference sequence). V was shortened by 0 bases and J by 2 bases, with 10 bases between the two germline ends. The CDR3 sequence is CASSQDLIPQETQYF. For the CDR3, the DNA is TGTGCCAGCAGCCAAGATCTAATCCCTCAAGAGACCCAGTACTTC.

The genes are TRBV5-1 and TRBJ1-4; 8 bases align to TRBD1. The CDR3 extends over 16 amino acids. Germline V gene sequence: CDR1 SGHRS, CDR2 YFSETQ. The V gene end was trimmed by 1 base and the J gene end by 8 bases; junction bases not matched to a gene: 10. CDR3 protein: CASSLSGQGQWEKLFF. The CDR3 region has the DNA TGCGCCAGCAGCTTGTCAGGACAGGGCCAATGGGAAAAACTGTTTTTT.